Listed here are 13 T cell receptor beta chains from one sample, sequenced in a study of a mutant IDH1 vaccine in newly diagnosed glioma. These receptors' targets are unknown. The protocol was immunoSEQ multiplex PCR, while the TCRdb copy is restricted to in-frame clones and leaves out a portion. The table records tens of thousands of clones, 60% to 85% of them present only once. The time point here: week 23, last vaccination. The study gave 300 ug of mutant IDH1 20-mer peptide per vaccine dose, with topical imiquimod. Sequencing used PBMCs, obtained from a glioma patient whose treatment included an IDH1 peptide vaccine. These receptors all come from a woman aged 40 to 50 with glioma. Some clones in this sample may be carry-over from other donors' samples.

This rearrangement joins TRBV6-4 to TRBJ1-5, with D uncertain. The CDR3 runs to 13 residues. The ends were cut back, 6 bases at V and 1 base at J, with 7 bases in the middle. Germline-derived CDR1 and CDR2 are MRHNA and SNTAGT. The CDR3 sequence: CASSLRSNQPQHF. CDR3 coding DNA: TGTGCCAGCAGCCTAAGGAGCAATCAGCCCCAGCATTTT.

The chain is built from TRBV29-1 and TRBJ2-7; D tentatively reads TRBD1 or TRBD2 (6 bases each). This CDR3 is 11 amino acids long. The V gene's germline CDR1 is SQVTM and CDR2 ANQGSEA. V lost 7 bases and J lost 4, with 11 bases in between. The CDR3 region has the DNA TGCAGCGGGGGGGCGGGATACGAGCAGTACTTC. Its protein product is CSGGAGYEQYF.

CDR3 nucleotide sequence: TGTGCCAGCAGGCCGACGGGGGGTCGTTGGGCCCGTAGTTTCGAGCAGTACTTC. The encoded protein is CASRPTGGRWARSFEQYF. The genes are TRBV5-4 and TRBJ2-7; 7 bases line up with TRBD2. The CDR3 contains 18 residues. Germline V gene lookup returns CDR1 SGHNT and CDR2 YYREEE (reference sequence). Trimming removed 5 bases from V and 6 bases from J; junction bases left unmatched: 23. Filled out from reference TRBV5-4 and TRBJ2-7, the complete variable domain reads ETGVTQSPTHLIKTRGQQVTLRCSSQSGHNTVSWYQQALGQGPQFIFQYYREEENGRGNFPPRFSGLQFPNYSSELNVNALELDDSALYLCASRPTGGRWARSFEQYFGPGTRLTVT.

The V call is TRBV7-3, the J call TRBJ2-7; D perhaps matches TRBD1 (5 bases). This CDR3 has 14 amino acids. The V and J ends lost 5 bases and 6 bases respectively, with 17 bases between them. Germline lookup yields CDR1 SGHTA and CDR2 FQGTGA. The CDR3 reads CASSGAPASGEQYF. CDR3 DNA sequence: TGTGCCAGCAGCGGGGCCCCGGCCTCGGGCGAGCAGTACTTC.

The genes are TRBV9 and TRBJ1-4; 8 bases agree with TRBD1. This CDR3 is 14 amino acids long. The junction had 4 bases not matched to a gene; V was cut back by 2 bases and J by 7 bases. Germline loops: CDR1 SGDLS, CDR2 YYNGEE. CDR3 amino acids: CASSVGQVSEKLFF. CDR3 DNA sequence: TGTGCCAGCAGCGTGGGACAGGTCTCTGAAAAACTGTTTTTT.

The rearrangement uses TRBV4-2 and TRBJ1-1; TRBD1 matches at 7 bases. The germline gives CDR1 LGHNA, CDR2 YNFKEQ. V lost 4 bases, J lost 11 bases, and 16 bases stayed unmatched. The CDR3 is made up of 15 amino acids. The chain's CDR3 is CASSRTPGQTNPAFF. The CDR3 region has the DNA TGTGCCAGCAGCCGAACCCCGGGACAGACTAACCCGGCTTTCTTT.

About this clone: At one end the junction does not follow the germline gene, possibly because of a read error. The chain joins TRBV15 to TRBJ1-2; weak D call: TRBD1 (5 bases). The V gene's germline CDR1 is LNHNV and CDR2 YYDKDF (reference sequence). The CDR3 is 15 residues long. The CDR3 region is CATSSDLGVNYGCTF. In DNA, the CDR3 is TGTGCCACCAGCAGCGACCTGGGGGTAAATTATGGCTGCACCTTC. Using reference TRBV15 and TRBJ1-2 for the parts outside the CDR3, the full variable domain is DAMVIQNPRYQVTQFGKPVTLSCSQTLNHNVMYWYQQKSSQAPKLLFHYYDKDFNNEADTPDNFQSRRPNTSFCFLDIRSPGLGDTAMYLCATSSDLGVNYGCTFGSGTRLTVV.

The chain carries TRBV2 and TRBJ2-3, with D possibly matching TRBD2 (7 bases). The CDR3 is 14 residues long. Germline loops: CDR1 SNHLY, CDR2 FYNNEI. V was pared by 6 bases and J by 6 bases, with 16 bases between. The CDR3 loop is CASRSVGGADTQYF. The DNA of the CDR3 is TGTGCCAGCAGATCCGTTGGGGGGGCCGATACGCAGTATTTT.

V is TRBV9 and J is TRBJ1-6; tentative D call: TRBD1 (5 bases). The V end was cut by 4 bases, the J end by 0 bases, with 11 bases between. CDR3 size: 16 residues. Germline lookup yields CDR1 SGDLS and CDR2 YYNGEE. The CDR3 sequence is CASSTGGASYNSPLHF. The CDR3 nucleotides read TGTGCCAGCAGCACCGGAGGGGCCTCCTATAATTCACCCCTCCACTTT.

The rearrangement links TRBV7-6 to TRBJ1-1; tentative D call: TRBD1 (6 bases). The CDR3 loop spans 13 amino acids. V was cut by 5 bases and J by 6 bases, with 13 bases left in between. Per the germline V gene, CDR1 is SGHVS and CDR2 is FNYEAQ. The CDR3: CASSPIRGAEAFF. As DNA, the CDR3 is TGTGCCAGCAGCCCCATAAGGGGGGCTGAAGCTTTCTTT.

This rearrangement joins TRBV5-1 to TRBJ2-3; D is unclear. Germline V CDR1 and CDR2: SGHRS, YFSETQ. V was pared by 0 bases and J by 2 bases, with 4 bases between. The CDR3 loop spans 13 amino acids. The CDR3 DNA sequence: TGCGCCAGCAGCTTGGACAACACAGATACGCAGTATTTT. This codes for CASSLDNTDTQYF.

This CDR3 is CSLRDRGYYEQYF. Here the CDR3 DNA reads TGCAGCCTCCGGGACAGGGGCTACTACGAGCAGTACTTC. This chain connects TRBV29-1 to TRBJ2-7, with TRBD1 matching 10 bases. Losses at the gene ends were 8 bases for V and 3 bases for J; bases not matched to a gene: 7. The CDR3 loop spans 13 amino acids. The V gene's germline CDR1 is SQVTM and CDR2 ANQGSEA.

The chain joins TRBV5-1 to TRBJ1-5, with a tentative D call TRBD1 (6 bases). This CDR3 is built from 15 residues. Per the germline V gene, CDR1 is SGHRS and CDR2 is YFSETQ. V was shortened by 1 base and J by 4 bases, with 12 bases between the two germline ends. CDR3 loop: CASSLYGGANQPQHF. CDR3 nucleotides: TGCGCCAGCAGCTTGTACGGGGGGGCAAATCAGCCCCAGCATTTT.